This T cell receptor beta chain was captured in a study of blood T cell repertoires in COVID-19 (TCRdb year 2020). Notes on the research overall: Samples covering the acute and convalescent phases of COVID-19 were provided by collaborators in the United States, Italy and Spain. The sample metadata nearly always contained a de-identified subject ID, COVID-19 status, age in years and sex. Subjects who had been exposed to COVID-19, were actively infected with it, or had recovered from it provided the deeply sampled blood TCRbeta repertoires that made up the dataset. The material from the prospective study consisted of cDNA or gDNA derived from T cells, B-cell-depleted T cells, or PBMCs. The repertoires were made available in a free public database intended to serve as a resource for research on the immune response to SARS-CoV-2. Where available, HLA class I and class II types were taken from metadata supplied by the sample provider and were not determined by assay-based typing. The samples were drawn from two sources: the first 160 participants of the ongoing ImmuneRACE study, and over 1,000 subjects contributed by 6 global collaborators.

TCRbeta CDR3 regions were amplified from genomic DNA using the immunoSEQ Assay, a bias-controlled multiplex PCR. The original methods were these. The number of nucleated cells in each sample was estimated by amplification of reference gene primers within the assay. To quantify the absolute abundance of each unique TCRbeta CDR3 rearrangement, sequence reads were collapsed and filtered. For each sample, productive Simpson clonality was calculated by taking the square root of Simpson's diversity index across productive rearrangements. What TCRdb holds here is the immuneACCESS table cut down to in-frame rearrangements. Part of the clones is not present; checked against another copy, under half of the missing clones reflect an unresolved V gene, and the others are unexplained. V and J calls and clone size are those listed in that table; D and trimming were worked out from the DNA. For this sample there are approximately 300,000 clones; roughly 90% appear just once. The ten biggest clones cover 6.5% to 8% of the sample.

What the work shows at the level of the full study, not this receptor alone: Clinical and demographic metadata were provided uncurated, with the amount varying by source and participant.

The table lists this clone with a count of one. The antigen it recognizes is unknown. Nothing much larger sits one base from this clone, and base qualities are not available. The CDR3 runs 16 amino acids, cysteine and phenylalanine included. Left in the record is the CDR3 DNA by itself, 48 bases read in frame from the first base. One collaborating source in Seattle enrolled patients during active infection and followed them longitudinally through the course of disease. Whole blood was collected in K2EDTA tubes by collaborating institutions according to the institutions' own protocols. Collaborator samples were shipped for TCRbeta analysis as frozen whole blood, isolated PBMCs, or DNA extracted from either sample type.

The receptor's source is a woman in her 30s with COVID-19, enrolled during active disease. The rearranged segments are TRBV1 and TRBJ2-1; the table gives TRBD2 as D, unverified against the DNA. TRBV1 is noted as a pseudogene. The sequenced sample was peripheral blood. The CDR3 has the sequence CTSSPTTSGGGNEQFF. The nucleotide sequence reads as follows: TGCACCAGCAGCCCCACCACTAGCGGGGGAGGCAATGAGCAGTTCTTC.